This T cell receptor beta chain was recovered during a study of memory CD4+ T cells and cytomegalovirus serostatus. The CDR3 extends over 16 amino acids. From germline, CDR1 is SGHDT and CDR2 YYEEEE. Trimming cost V 0 bases and J 0 bases; bases outside gene matches: 5. Using immunoSEQ multiplex PCR, the repertoire was profiled, and TCRdb retains in-frame clones only, with some absent. The table has about 59,000 clones, around three quarters seen once; the top ten hold around 0.53%. Single viable CD3+CD4+CD8-CD45RO+ cells were sorted as the memory CD4+ T cells. The rearrangement joins TRBV5-6 to TRBJ1-2; 7 bases fit TRBD1. This sequence originates from an adult in good health and CMV-seronegative. Some clones in this sample may be carry-over from other donors' samples. The sequenced material came from memory CD4+ T cells from blood. The CDR3, as DNA: TGTGCCAGCAGCTTGGTGCCGGGACAGTCTAACTATGGCTACACCTTC. This gives the protein CASSLVPGQSNYGYTF.